This T cell receptor (beta chain) was recovered during a study of CD8 T cells in ankylosing spondylitis. Concerning this clonotype itself: The antigen remains undetermined.

TCRdb analysed the 5' RACE reads with MiXCR anew, one entry per CDR3 protein. Here the sample spans some 400,000 distinct CDR3 sequences, approximately 20% being singletons. Study-level findings and limits: Disease-associated clonotypes exhibited CD8+ identity and were relatively infrequent in peripheral blood. What seemed typical of ankylosing spondylitis blood was a TCR beta motif built from roughly 8 highly homologous variants. Prior literature has documented some motif variants in synovial fluid and blood from reactive arthritis.

This clonotype originated in a male donor with ankylosing spondylitis. The material sequenced was blood, either unsorted or a sorted T cell fraction (not recorded which).

The CDR3 protein is CASSPTQGDGYTF. DNA for the CDR3: TGCGCCAGCAGTCCCACTCAGGGGGACGGCTACACCTTC. The chain combines TRBV4-3 with TRBJ1-2; TRBD1 matches 7 bases. CDR3 length: 13 amino acids. CDR1 is LGHNA, CDR2 YSLEER, per germline. V dropped 6 bases and J dropped 8; count of bases not matched to a gene: 9.